This T cell receptor (beta chain) derives from a study of beta chain features in type 1 diabetes (dated by TCRdb to 2016 to 2019). Regarding the complete study: Patients and healthy donors did not differ in mean age, gender distribution, total cell number or subset yield. Across all samples, almost 110 million sorted cells were examined, and cell number per subset correlated strongly with RNA yield. In the study, TCRB repertoires of sorted circulating CD4+ T cell subsets from recently diagnosed type 1 diabetes patients were compared with those of matched healthy donors. Whereas all 30 or so donors provided naive and central memory subsets, regulatory and stem cell-like memory subsets were isolated from just 8 patients and about 8 healthy donors. On the study overall, not on this receptor specifically: Naive, central memory and regulatory TCRB repertoires appeared to be more similar among patients than among healthy donors. Because the HLA sub-analyses included only small numbers of individuals, any influence of HLA type on TCRB rearrangement was left unresolved. Sequencing cDNA rather than genomic DNA could over-represent highly expressing activated cells, although activation and CD3 levels did not differ between groups. In all four CD4+ subsets, TCRB CDR3 length was moderately but significantly shorter in type 1 diabetes patients. PCR might favor shorter templates, but patient and control samples were amplified and corrected together, so any skew would affect both groups equally. Patients with type 1 diabetes made fewer insertions and deleted more nucleotides at VDJ recombination sites, implying thymic rearrangement abnormalities.

A single peripheral blood draw of approximately 0.11 L on average was collected from each donor into heparinised tubes. Using a panel that included CD45RO, CCR7, CD25, CD127, CD95 and CD27, naive, central memory, regulatory and stem cell-like memory CD4+ T cells were sorted on a BD FACSAria II. Purity was above 95% for every sorted population. PBMCs were isolated immediately by Lymphoprep density gradient centrifugation and stained directly without culture. Samples were stained and sorted in pairs, with one healthy donor and one patient per experiment, so that batch effects were minimized. In regard to this clone: Its antigen is still unknown. Base qualities are not provided; no much larger clone lies one nucleotide away.

Including the terminal cysteine and phenylalanine, the CDR3 comprises 13 residues. Only the CDR3 part of the read is kept: 39 bases, read in frame from the first base. For CDR1 and CDR2, the germline V gene lists SGDLS and YYNGEE. V was cut back by 0 bases and J by 0 bases, leaving a gap of 3 bases between them. The entire isolated RNA was reverse transcribed using the High Capacity cDNA Reverse Transcription Kit, and thus expressed TCRB transcripts were sequenced. Naive, central memory and regulatory T cell samples underwent deep immunoSEQ sequencing, averaging about 3.57 million total reads per sample. After sorted cells were lysed in RLT buffer, RNA was extracted with DNase-treated RNeasy Micro or Mini kits, with the choice depending on cell number. To prevent cross-contamination, every cell subset was processed on its own, while patient and healthy donor samples were processed together. The immunoSEQ multiplex PCR was used to amplify TCRB sequences from cDNA, generating 87-bp fragments that spanned the CDR3 region. Sequencing of the amplicons was done on the Illumina HiSeq platform. The study's processing was this. PCR bias was corrected computationally using synthetic template baselines, and reads within Hamming distance 2 were collapsed, with unmergeable singletons discarded. Reads were aligned against IMGT to assign V, D and J genes, CDR3 length and insertions or deletions at six rearrangement sites. Within each subset, clonotype counts were normalized to sorted cell number, after which true diversity and Gini coefficients were computed with the tcR R package. Repertoire sharing was quantified using the overlap coefficient calculated on TCRB nucleotide sequences. The immuneACCESS repertoire file appears here via TCRdb, limited to in-frame rearrangements. These files lack a portion of the clones; in checked studies, under half of the deficit traces to unresolved V genes, and the cause of the others is not known. V, J and clone size are those of that table, while D and trimming were read from the DNA. The table for this sample lists fewer than 400,000 clones; less than 9.5% of them were counted only once. The top ten constitute less than 0.45% of the sample.

The chain uses TRBV9 and TRBJ1-1, with the D segment identity uncertain. The sample consisted of central memory CD4+ T cells from blood. This clonotype was sampled from a young woman in good health. The nucleotide sequence reads as follows: TGTGCCAGCAGCGTAGCTGTGAACACTGAAGCTTTCTTT. Translated, it gives CASSVAVNTEAFF.